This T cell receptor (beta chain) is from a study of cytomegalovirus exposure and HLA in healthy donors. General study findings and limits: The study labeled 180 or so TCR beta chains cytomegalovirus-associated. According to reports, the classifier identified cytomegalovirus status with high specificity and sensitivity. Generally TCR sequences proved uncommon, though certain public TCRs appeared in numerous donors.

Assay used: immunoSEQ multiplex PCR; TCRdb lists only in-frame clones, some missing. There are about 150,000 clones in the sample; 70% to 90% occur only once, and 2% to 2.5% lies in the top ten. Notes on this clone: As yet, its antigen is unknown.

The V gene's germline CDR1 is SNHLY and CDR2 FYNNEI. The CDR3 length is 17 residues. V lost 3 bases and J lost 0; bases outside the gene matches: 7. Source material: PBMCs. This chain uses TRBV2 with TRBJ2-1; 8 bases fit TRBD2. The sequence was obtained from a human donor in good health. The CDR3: CASSDLLLAASYNEQFF. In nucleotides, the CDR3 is TGTGCCAGCAGTGATTTGTTACTAGCGGCCTCCTACAATGAGCAGTTCTTC.